This TCR beta chain was captured in a study of radiotherapy plus CTLA-4 blockade in lung cancer listed by TCRdb under 2018. In terms of the full investigation: Objective responses were observed in 18% of enrolled patients, and disease control was achieved in less than 35%. Study-wide conclusions, independent of this receptor: After treatment with radiotherapy and ipilimumab, TCR clones that originated in tumors expanded in peripheral blood. The strongest predictors of response, as reported, were early dynamic changes in blood T cell clones along with a rise in serum interferon-beta after radiation.

In this study, focal radiation therapy paired with CTLA-4 blockade (ipilimumab) was tested in patients who had chemo-refractory metastatic non-small-cell lung cancer. The method behind the library was the immunoSEQ multiplex PCR assay. Imported from immuneACCESS, the table was reduced by TCRdb to in-frame sequences with V and J called. These copies leave out some clones; in studies compared against another copy, an unresolved V gene accounts for under half, and the cause of the remainder is not known. Recorded for this sample are 80,000 to 100,000 clones; approximately 85% of them occurred a single time. 3% to 4% of the sample goes to the ten largest clones. Trimming removed 4 bases from V and 1 base from J, leaving 13 bases between the germline ends. CDR1 and CDR2, looked up from the germline V gene, are MDHEN and SYDVKM. From cysteine to phenylalanine, the CDR3 is 15 amino acids long. Only CDR3 DNA is held: 45 bases, read in frame from base 1.

As regards this clone: Its antigen is not yet known. Nothing much larger sits one base from this clone, and base qualities are not available.

Specimen: peripheral blood, collected from a patient treated with radiotherapy plus ipilimumab. The chain is made from TRBV28 and TRBJ2-5; TRBD1 is a weak D gene call, 6 bases matching. This sequence was found in a human donor with non-small cell lung cancer who had a partial response to radiotherapy plus ipilimumab. The CDR3 region has the sequence CASSSPGVGQETQYF. The DNA is as follows: TGTGCCAGCAGTTCCCCAGGGGTGGGCCAAGAGACCCAGTACTTC.